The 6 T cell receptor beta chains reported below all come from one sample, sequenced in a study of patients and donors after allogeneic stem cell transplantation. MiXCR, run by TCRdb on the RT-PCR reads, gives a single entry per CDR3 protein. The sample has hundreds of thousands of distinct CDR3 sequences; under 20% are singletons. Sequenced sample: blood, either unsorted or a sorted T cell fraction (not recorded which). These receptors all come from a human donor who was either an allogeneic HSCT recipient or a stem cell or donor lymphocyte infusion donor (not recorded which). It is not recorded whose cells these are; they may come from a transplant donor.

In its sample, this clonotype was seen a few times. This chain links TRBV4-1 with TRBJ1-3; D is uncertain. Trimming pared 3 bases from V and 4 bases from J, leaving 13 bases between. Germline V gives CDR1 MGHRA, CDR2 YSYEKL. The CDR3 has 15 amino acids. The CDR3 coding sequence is TGCGCCAGCAGCCACCCCGTTGGGCCGGGAAACACCATATATTTT. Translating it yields CASSHPVGPGNTIYF.

Written as DNA, the CDR3 is TGTGCCAGCAGTTACGGGACAGGCCGCAATGAGCAGTTCTTC. This gives the protein CASSYGTGRNEQFF. The rearrangement links TRBV6-5 to TRBJ2-1; 8 bases are shared with TRBD1. The germline gives CDR1 MNHEY, CDR2 SVGAGI. CDR3 length: 14 residues. With 2 bases clipped from V and 6 bases from J, the junction kept 3 bases outside the gene matches.

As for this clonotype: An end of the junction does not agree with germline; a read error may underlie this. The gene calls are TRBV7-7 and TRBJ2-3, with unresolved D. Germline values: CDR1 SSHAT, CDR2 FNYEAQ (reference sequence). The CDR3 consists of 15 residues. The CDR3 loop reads CASSPDGPSTDTQYF. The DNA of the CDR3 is TGTGCTAGCAGCCCCGACGGCCCTAGCACAGATACGCAGTATTTT.

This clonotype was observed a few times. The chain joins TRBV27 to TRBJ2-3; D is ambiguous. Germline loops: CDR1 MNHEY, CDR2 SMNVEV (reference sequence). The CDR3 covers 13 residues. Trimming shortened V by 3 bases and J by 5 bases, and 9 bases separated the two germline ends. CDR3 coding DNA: TGTGCCAGCAGTTTCTTTTACTTAGATACGCAGTATTTT. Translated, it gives CASSFFYLDTQYF.

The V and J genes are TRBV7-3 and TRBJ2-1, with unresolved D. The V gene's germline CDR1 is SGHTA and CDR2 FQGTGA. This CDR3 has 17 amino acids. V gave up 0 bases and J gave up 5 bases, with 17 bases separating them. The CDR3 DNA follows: TGTGCCAGCAGCTTAACCCTTAGCAGACTGGGGAACAATGAGCAGTTCTTC. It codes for CASSLTLSRLGNNEQFF.

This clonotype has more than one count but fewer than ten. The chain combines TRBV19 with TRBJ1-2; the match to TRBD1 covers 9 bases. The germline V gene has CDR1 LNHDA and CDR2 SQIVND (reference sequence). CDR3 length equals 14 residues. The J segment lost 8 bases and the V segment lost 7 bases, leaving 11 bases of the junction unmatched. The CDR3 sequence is CASITGGQGSGYTF. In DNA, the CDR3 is TGTGCCAGTATAACAGGTGGACAGGGGTCCGGCTACACCTTC.